This T cell receptor beta chain was captured by sequencing in a study of blood T cells in healthy people across ages. Using a J-beta primer mix together with a sample-barcoded 5' primer, a second PCR was run for about 7 to 12 cycles. TCRdb used MiXCR to reprocess the 5' RACE reads, holding one entry per CDR3 protein. The table lists 600,000 or so distinct CDR3 sequences, less than 35% of them singletons. The CDR3 sequence is 15 residues long. Germline-derived CDR1 and CDR2 are SGHAT and FQNNGV. V shed 0 bases and J shed 3 bases, with 12 bases lying between them. This receptor was taken from a woman of 80 years or more in good health. Sequencing was carried out using blood. The V and J genes are TRBV11-2 and TRBJ2-7; D gene uncertain. The CDR3 sequence: CASSLDRWAGYEQYF. In nucleotides, the CDR3 is TGTGCCAGCAGCTTAGATCGTTGGGCAGGCTACGAGCAGTACTTC. Full variable domain (outside the CDR3, taken from reference TRBV11-2 and TRBJ2-7): EAGVAQSPRYKIIEKRQSVAFWCNPISGHATLYWYQQILGQGPKLLIQFQNNGVVDDSQLPKDRFSAERLKGVDSTLKIQPAKLEDSAVYLCASSLDRWAGYEQYFGPGTRLTVT.